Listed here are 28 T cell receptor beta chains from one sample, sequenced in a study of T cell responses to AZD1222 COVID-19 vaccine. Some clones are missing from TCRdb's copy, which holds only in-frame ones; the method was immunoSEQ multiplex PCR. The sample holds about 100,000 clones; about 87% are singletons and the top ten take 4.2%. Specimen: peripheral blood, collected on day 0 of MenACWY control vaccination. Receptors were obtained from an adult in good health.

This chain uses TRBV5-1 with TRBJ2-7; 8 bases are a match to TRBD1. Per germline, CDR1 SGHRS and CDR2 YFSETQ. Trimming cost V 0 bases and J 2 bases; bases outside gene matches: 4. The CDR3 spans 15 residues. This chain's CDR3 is CASSLEQGAPYEQYF. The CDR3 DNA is TGCGCCAGCAGCTTGGAGCAGGGGGCTCCCTACGAGCAGTACTTC.

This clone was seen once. CDR3 sequence: CASSLAGEGTEAFF. The CDR3, as DNA: TGCGCCAGCAGCTTGGCGGGGGAGGGGACTGAAGCTTTCTTT. The rearrangement links TRBV5-1 to TRBJ1-1; D might be TRBD1 (5 bases). V gave up 0 bases and J gave up 5 bases, with 11 bases separating them. Germline V gene sequence: CDR1 SGHRS, CDR2 YFSETQ. This CDR3 is 14 amino acids long.

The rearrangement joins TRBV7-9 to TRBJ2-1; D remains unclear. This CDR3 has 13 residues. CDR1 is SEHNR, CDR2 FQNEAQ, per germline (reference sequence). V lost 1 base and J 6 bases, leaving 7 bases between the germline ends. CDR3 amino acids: CASSLGTVNEQFF. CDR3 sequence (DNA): TGTGCCAGCAGCTTAGGGACGGTCAATGAGCAGTTCTTC.

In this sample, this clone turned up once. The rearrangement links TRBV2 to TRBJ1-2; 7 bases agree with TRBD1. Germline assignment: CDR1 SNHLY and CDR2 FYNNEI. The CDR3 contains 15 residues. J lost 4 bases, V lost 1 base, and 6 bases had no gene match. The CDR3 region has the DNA TGTGCCAGCAGTGAAGGGGCAGGGGGATTCTATGGCTACACCTTC. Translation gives CASSEGAGGFYGYTF.

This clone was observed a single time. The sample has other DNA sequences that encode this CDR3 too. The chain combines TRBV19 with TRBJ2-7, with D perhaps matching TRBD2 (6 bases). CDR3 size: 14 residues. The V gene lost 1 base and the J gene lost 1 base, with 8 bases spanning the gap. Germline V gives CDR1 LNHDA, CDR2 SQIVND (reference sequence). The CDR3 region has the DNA TGTGCCAGTAGTATAGTCGGGGGATCCTACGAGCAGTACTTC. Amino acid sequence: CASSIVGGSYEQYF.

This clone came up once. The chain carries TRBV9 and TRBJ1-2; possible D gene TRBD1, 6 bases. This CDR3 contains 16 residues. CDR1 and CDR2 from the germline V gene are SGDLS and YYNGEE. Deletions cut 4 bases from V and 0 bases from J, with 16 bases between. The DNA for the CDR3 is TGTGCCAGCAGCCCCGCGGGGGCAGGTTCTAACTATGGCTACACCTTC. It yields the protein CASSPAGAGSNYGYTF.

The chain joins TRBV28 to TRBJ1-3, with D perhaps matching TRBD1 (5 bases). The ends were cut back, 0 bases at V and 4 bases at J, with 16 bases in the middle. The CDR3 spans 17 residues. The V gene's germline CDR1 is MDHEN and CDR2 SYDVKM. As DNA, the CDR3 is TGTGCCAGCAGTTTATGGGGGACCTGGAAGTCAGGAAACACCATATATTTT. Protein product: CASSLWGTWKSGNTIYF.

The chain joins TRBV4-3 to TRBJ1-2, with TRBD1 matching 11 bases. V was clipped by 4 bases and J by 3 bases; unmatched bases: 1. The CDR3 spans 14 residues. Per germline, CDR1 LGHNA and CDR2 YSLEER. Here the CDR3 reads CASSRDRGYYGYTF. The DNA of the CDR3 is TGCGCCAGCAGCCGGGACAGGGGGTACTATGGCTACACCTTC.

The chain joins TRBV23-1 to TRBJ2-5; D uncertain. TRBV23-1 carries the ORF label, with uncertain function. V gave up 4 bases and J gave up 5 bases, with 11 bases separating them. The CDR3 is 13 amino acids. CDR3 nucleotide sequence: TGCGCCAGCAGTCTCTTTTTGAAGGAGACCCAGTACTTC. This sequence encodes CASSLFLKETQYF.

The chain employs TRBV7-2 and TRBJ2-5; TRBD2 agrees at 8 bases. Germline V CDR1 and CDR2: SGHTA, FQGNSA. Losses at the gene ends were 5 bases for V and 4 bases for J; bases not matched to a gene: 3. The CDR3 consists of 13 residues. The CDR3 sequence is CASSRRGGETQYF. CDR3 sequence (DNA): TGTGCCAGCAGCCGTCGGGGGGGAGAGACCCAGTACTTC.

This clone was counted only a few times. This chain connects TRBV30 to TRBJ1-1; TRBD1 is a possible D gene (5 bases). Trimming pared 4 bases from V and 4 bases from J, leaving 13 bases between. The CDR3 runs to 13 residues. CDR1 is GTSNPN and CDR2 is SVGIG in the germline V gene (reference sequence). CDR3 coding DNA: TGTGCCTGGACCGGGGGTTGGGGCACTGAAGCTTTCTTT. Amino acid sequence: CAWTGGWGTEAFF.

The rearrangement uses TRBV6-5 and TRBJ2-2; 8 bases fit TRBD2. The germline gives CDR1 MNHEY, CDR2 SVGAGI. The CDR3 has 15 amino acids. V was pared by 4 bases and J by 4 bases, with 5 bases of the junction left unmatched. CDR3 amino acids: CASSFQRGPTGELFF. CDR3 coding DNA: TGTGCCAGCAGTTTCCAGCGGGGGCCCACCGGGGAGCTGTTTTTT.

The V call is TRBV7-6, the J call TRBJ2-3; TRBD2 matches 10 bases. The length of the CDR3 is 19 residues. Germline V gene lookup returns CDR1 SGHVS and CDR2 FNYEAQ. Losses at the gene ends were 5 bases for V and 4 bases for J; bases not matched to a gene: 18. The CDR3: CASSPGTPLAGDRADTQYF. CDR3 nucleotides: TGTGCCAGCAGCCCCGGGACTCCCCTAGCGGGAGATCGGGCAGATACGCAGTATTTT.

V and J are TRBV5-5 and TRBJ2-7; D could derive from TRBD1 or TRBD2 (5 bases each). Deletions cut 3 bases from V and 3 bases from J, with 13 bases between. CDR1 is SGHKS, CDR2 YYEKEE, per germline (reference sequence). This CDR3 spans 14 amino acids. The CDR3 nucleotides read TGTGCCAGCAGCTCGCCGGGACGGCGCTACGAGCAGTACTTC. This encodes CASSSPGRRYEQYF.

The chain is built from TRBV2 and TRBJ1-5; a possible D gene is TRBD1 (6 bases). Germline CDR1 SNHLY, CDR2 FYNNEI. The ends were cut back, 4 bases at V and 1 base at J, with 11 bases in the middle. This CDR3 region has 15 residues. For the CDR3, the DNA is TGTGCCAGCAGTGGGGGCAGGGGCAGCAATCAGCCCCAGCATTTT. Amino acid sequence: CASSGGRGSNQPQHF.

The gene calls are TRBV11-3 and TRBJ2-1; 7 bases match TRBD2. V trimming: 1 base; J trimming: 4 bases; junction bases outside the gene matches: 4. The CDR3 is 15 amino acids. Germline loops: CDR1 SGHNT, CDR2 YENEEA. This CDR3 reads CASSLGGGGYNEQFF. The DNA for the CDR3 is TGTGCCAGCAGCTTAGGGGGCGGGGGTTACAATGAGCAGTTCTTC.

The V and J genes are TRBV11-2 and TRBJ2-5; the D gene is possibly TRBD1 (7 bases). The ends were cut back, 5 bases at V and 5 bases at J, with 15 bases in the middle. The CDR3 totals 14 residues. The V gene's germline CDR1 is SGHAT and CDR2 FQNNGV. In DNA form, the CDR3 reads TGTGCCAGCAGCCCCGGACAGGCGGGGGAGACCCAGTACTTC. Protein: CASSPGQAGETQYF.

CDR3 region: CASSRTGASYYEQYF. DNA of the CDR3: TGTGCCAGCAGCAGAACTGGGGCCAGTTACTACGAGCAGTACTTC. The chain recombines TRBV21-1 with TRBJ2-7; the DNA was not compared with TRBD1, the D call given in the table. TRBV21-1 is labeled a pseudogene. CDR3 length equals 15 residues.

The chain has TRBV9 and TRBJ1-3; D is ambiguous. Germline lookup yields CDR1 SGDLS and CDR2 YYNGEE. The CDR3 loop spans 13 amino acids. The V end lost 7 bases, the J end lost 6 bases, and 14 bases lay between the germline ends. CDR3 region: CASGPPRINTIYF. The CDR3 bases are TGTGCCAGCGGCCCCCCTCGGATAAACACCATATATTTT.

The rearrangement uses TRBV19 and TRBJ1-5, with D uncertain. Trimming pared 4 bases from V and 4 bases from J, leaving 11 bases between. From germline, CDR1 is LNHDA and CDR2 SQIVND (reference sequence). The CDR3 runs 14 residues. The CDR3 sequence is CASSSTGENQPQHF. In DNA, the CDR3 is TGTGCCAGTAGTAGCACGGGTGAAAATCAGCCCCAGCATTTT.

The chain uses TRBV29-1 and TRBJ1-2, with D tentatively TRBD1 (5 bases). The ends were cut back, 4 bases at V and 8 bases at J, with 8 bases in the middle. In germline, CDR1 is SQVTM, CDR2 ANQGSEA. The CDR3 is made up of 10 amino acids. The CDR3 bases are TGCAGCGTTGCGGGGGGGGGCTACACCTTC. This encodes CSVAGGGYTF.

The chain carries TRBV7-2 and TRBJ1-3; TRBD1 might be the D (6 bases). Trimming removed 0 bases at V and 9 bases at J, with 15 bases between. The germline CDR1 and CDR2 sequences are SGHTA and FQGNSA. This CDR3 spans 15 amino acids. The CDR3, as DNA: TGTGCCAGCAGCTTAGCGGGTACAGGGCTAAGCACCATATATTTT. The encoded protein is CASSLAGTGLSTIYF.

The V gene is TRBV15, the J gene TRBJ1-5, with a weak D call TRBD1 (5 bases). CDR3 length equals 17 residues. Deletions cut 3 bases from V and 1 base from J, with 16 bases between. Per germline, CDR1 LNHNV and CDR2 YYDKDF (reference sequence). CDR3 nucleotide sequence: TGTGCCACCAGCAGGGGCACAAGGGGCATGAGCAATCAGCCCCAGCATTTT. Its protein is CATSRGTRGMSNQPQHF.

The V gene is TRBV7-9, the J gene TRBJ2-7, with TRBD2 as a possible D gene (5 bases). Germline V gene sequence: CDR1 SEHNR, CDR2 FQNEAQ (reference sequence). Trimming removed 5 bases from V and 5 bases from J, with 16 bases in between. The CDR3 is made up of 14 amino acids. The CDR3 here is CASSPGLGLDEQYF. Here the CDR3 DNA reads TGTGCCAGCAGCCCAGGACTGGGCTTGGACGAGCAGTACTTC. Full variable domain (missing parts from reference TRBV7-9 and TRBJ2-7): DTGVSQNPRHKITKRGQNVTFRCDPISEHNRLYWYRQTLGQGPEFLTYFQNEAQLEKSRLLSDRFSAERPKGSFSTLEIQRTEQGDSAMYLCASSPGLGLDEQYFGPGTRLTVT.

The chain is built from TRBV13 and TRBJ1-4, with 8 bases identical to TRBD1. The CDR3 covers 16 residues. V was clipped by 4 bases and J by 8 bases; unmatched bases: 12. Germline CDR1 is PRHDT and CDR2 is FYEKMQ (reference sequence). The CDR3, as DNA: TGTGCCAGCAGCTACGGAGAGGACAGGGCCCACGAAAAACTGTTTTTT. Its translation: CASSYGEDRAHEKLFF.

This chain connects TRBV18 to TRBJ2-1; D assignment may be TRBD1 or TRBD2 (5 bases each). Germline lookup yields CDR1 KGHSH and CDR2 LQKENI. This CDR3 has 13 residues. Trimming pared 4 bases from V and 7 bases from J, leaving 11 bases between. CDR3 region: CASSQGTGNEQFF. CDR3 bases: TGTGCCAGCTCACAGGGGACGGGGAATGAGCAGTTCTTC.

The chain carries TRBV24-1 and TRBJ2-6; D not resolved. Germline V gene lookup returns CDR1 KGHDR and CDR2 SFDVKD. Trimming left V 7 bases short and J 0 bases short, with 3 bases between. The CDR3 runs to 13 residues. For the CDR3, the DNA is TGTGCCACCAGCCTCTCTGGGGCCAACGTCCTGACTTTC. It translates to CATSLSGANVLTF.

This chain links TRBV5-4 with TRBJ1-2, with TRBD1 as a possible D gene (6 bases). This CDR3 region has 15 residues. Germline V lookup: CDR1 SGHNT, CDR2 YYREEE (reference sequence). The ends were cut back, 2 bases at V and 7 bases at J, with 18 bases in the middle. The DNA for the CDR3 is TGTGCCAGCAGCTTTAGCGGGGGCACGGGAGCTGGCTACACCTTC. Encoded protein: CASSFSGGTGAGYTF.